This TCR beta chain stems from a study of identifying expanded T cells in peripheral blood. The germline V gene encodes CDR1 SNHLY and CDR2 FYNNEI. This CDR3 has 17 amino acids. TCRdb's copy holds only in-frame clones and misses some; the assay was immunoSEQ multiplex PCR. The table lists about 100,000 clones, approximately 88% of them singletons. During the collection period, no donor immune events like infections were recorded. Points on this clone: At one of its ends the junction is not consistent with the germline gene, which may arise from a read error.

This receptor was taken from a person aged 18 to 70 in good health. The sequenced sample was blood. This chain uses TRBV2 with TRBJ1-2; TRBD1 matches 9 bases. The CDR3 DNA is TGTGCCAGCAGGACAAACCCAGGACAGGGGAAGGTAGATGGCCAGGACTTC. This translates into CASRTNPGQGKVDGQDF.